These 18 T cell receptor beta chains were sequenced from one sample in a study of T cells after yellow fever vaccination (dated by TCRdb to about 2019). This sample's treatment or condition label indicates: live attenuated yellow fever vaccine strain. Library construction relied on 5' RACE. The reads were generated on an Illumina NovaSeq 6000. The raw public data were reprocessed by TCRdb itself: fastp quality trimming at Q25, MiXCR clonotype calling, in-frame beta chains only. Each record represents a unique CDR3 protein, reported with the most common genes and DNA among its rows. The sample table contains 150,000 to 200,000 distinct CDR3 sequences; only one count was recorded for over 7% of them. Around 35% of the sample is taken by the ten largest. The sequencing used CD8+ T cells sorted from PBMCs, collected 45 days after the yellow fever booster vaccination. These receptors originate from a man aged 18-30 years who received the YFV17D yellow fever vaccine.

The chain combines TRBV5-6 with TRBJ2-3; 9 bases line up with TRBD2. Looked up from germline, CDR1 is SGHDT and CDR2 is YYEEEE. The ends lost 1 base at V and 2 bases at J; junction bases unmatched: 5. This CDR3 region has 16 residues. The CDR3 DNA follows: TGTGCCAGCAGCTTGAAGGCTAGCGGGGACACAGATACGCAGTATTTT. Its protein is CASSLKASGDTDTQYF.

CDR3 sequence (DNA): TGCGCCAGCAGCCAAGATGGGCTAGAGCAGTTCTTC. It translates to CASSQDGLEQFF. The rearrangement joins TRBV4-1 to TRBJ2-1; no definite D call. Trimming pared 0 bases from V and 10 bases from J, leaving 7 bases between. There are 12 residues in the CDR3. In germline, CDR1 is MGHRA, CDR2 YSYEKL.

Only a few counts were recorded for this clonotype. The chain is built from TRBV7-9 and TRBJ2-3; D is ambiguous. V lost 5 bases and J lost 2, with 5 bases in between. Germline V lookup: CDR1 SEHNR, CDR2 FQNEAQ (reference sequence). The CDR3 length is 12 residues. The chain's CDR3 is CASSHYTDTQYF. DNA of the CDR3: TGTGCCAGCAGCCATTACACAGATACGCAGTATTTT. Using reference TRBV7-9 and TRBJ2-3 for the parts outside the CDR3, the full variable domain is DTGVSQNPRHKITKRGQNVTFRCDPISEHNRLYWYRQTLGQGPEFLTYFQNEAQLEKSRLLSDRFSAERPKGSFSTLEIQRTEQGDSAMYLCASSHYTDTQYFGPGTRLTVL.

CDR3 loop: CASSLVVPLSTDTQYF. DNA of the CDR3: TGTGCCAGCAGCTTAGTGGTCCCATTAAGCACAGATACGCAGTATTTT. The rearrangement links TRBV11-2 to TRBJ2-3; D unclear. This CDR3 region has 16 residues. Germline V gives CDR1 SGHAT, CDR2 FQNNGV. The germline V and J ends were trimmed by 1 base and 0 bases, with 11 bases remaining between them.

This clonotype was picked up many times. This rearrangement joins TRBV29-1 to TRBJ2-4; TRBD1 matches 7 bases. Germline V gene data show CDR1 as SQVTM and CDR2 as ANQGSEA. Trimming at V came to 3 bases and at J to 5 bases, leaving 4 bases not matched to a gene. This CDR3 has 13 residues. The CDR3 DNA reads as TGCAGCGTTGAGGGGGACAGCCAAAACATTCAGTACTTC. Its protein is CSVEGDSQNIQYF.

This clonotype was counted only a few times. The chain recombines TRBV14 with TRBJ2-3; no clear D. Trimming shortened V by 3 bases and J by 0 bases, and 13 bases separated the two germline ends. CDR1 and CDR2 from the germline V gene are SGHDN and FVKESK. The CDR3 extends over 16 amino acids. CDR3 loop: CASSQTPRISTDTQYF. CDR3 nucleotides: TGTGCCAGCAGCCAGACTCCACGGATAAGCACAGATACGCAGTATTTT.

The rearrangement links TRBV20-1 to TRBJ1-5, with D unresolved. Trimming stripped 6 bases from V and 11 bases from J, with 29 bases between. Germline CDR1 reads DFQATT; CDR2 reads SNEGSKA (reference sequence). CDR3 length: 16 residues. The CDR3 DNA sequence: TGCAGTGCCACCACTGGAAAGGCAGGCGCCAAGGTGACCCAGCATTTT. Its translation: CSATTGKAGAKVTQHF.

This clonotype was detected only a few times. The V call is TRBV11-2, the J call TRBJ2-1; 8 positions match TRBD2. This CDR3 is 16 amino acids long. Trimming cost V 5 bases and J 7 bases; bases outside gene matches: 13. In germline, CDR1 is SGHAT, CDR2 FQNNGV. CDR3 sequence: CASSPGTGGADNEQFF. The CDR3 DNA reads as TGTGCCAGCAGCCCCGGGACCGGGGGGGCCGATAATGAGCAGTTCTTC.

J is TRBJ2-5 and V is TRBV5-1; 8 nucleotides line up with TRBD1. CDR3 length: 14 amino acids. The junction had 7 bases not matched to a gene; V was cut back by 5 bases and J by 4 bases. Germline values: CDR1 SGHRS, CDR2 YFSETQ. Here the CDR3 reads CASRGTGGLETQYF. The CDR3 DNA is TGCGCCAGCAGGGGTACAGGGGGTTTAGAGACCCAGTACTTC.

The chain recombines TRBV4-3 with TRBJ1-6; D gene unclear. The CDR3 consists of 14 residues. The ends were cut back, 1 base at V and 10 bases at J, with 11 bases in the middle. Per the germline V gene, CDR1 is LGHNA and CDR2 is YSLEER. CDR3 sequence (DNA): TGCGCCAGCAGCCAAGTTGGCGGACTGTCACCCCTCCACTTT. It codes for CASSQVGGLSPLHF.

This clonotype has at least ten counts. This chain connects TRBV4-3 to TRBJ2-3; D unresolved. Germline CDR1 is LGHNA and CDR2 is YSLEER. This CDR3 spans 16 amino acids. V shed 0 bases and J shed 2 bases, with 12 bases lying between them. The CDR3 bases are TGCGCCAGCAGCCAAGACCACAGTTCCTACACAGATACGCAGTATTTT. Amino acid sequence: CASSQDHSSYTDTQYF.

The chain uses TRBV9 and TRBJ2-3; TRBD2 matches at 8 bases. The germline V gene encodes CDR1 SGDLS and CDR2 YYNGEE. The J segment lost 0 bases and the V segment lost 1 base, leaving 16 bases of the junction unmatched. The CDR3 runs 20 residues. DNA of the CDR3: TGTGCCAGCAGCGTATTAGGTCGGGCAGCTAGCGGGTCTAGCACAGATACGCAGTATTTT. Encoded protein: CASSVLGRAASGSSTDTQYF. The whole variable domain, filled in from reference TRBV9 and TRBJ2-3, reads DSGVTQTPKHLITATGQRVTLRCSPRSGDLSVYWYQQSLDQGLQFLIQYYNGEERAKGNILERFSAQQFPDLHSELNLSSLELGDSALYFCASSVLGRAASGSSTDTQYFGPGTRLTVL.

There are many counts of this clonotype. J is TRBJ2-7 and V is TRBV7-9; 7 bases fit TRBD1. The J segment lost 3 bases and the V segment lost 5 bases, leaving 7 bases of the junction unmatched. Germline CDR1 is SEHNR and CDR2 is FQNEAQ (reference sequence). This CDR3 has 14 amino acids. Written as DNA, the CDR3 is TGTGCCAGCAGCGAACCGGGACAGCTCTACGAGCAGTACTTC. Translating gives CASSEPGQLYEQYF.

The rearrangement links TRBV4-1 to TRBJ1-5, with a possible D match to TRBD1 (5 bases). V dropped 4 bases and J dropped 1 base, with 14 bases sitting between them. The CDR3 length is 16 residues. Germline assignment: CDR1 MGHRA and CDR2 YSYEKL. This CDR3 is CASSPRPGTSNQPQHF. In DNA form, the CDR3 reads TGCGCCAGCAGCCCCCGCCCGGGGACCAGCAATCAGCCCCAGCATTTT.

The chain has TRBV9 and TRBJ2-1; 8 nucleotides agree with TRBD2. Trimming at V came to 4 bases and at J to 1 base, leaving 4 bases not matched to a gene. CDR1 and CDR2 from the germline V gene are SGDLS and YYNGEE. The length of the CDR3 is 15 residues. CDR3 residues: CASSTGGVSYNEQFF. The CDR3 bases are TGTGCCAGCAGCACCGGGGGGGTGTCCTACAATGAGCAGTTCTTC.

This clonotype was seen at least ten times. The chain carries TRBV29-1 and TRBJ1-1; D is uncertain. The CDR3 has 12 amino acids. The germline V and J ends were trimmed by 5 bases and 0 bases, with 7 bases remaining between them. Germline CDR1 and CDR2: SQVTM and ANQGSEA. The CDR3 sequence is CSVRRVNTEAFF. The CDR3 bases are TGCAGCGTTCGGAGGGTGAACACTGAAGCTTTCTTT.

The chain uses TRBV6-5 and TRBJ1-1, with TRBD1 as a possible D gene (5 bases). CDR3 size: 13 residues. The germline CDR1 and CDR2 sequences are MNHEY and SVGAGI. V lost 7 bases, J lost 4 bases, and 13 bases lay in between. In DNA, the CDR3 is TGTGCCAGCACCTCGACAGAAAGCACTGAAGCTTTCTTT. Protein sequence: CASTSTESTEAFF.

This clonotype was counted only a few times. In DNA, the CDR3 is TGCGCCAGCAGCCATGCGGGAGTTTATGGCTACACCTTC. Translation: CASSHAGVYGYTF. V is TRBV4-1 and J is TRBJ1-2; D remains ambiguous. Germline values: CDR1 MGHRA, CDR2 YSYEKL. The germline V and J ends were trimmed by 3 bases and 5 bases, with 10 bases remaining between them. This CDR3 is built from 13 residues.